Listed below are T cell receptor beta chains from one sample, sequenced in a study of shared clonotypes between healthy human individuals. Libraries were prepared by immunoSEQ multiplex PCR; TCRdb keeps only in-frame clonotypes and omits some of them. Of about 1.9 million clones in the sample, just over 90% were seen once. Source material: naive CD8+ T cells from PBMCs. Receptors originate from a young man in good health. Some clones in this sample may be carry-over from other donors' samples. The CDR3 runs from the conserved cysteine through the conserved F or W. A D gene is named only where the DNA matches it firmly. Size is stated for part of the rows, as once, few or many counts, or as a class when the clone is expanded.

NA	TRBJ2-1	16	TRBV5-1	NA	CASSSTTRAGYNEQFF	TGCGCCAGCAGTTCAACGACAAGGGCGGGCTACAATGAGCAGTTCTTC
NA	TRBJ1-2	19	TRBV4-1	NA	CASSQEVRPPRQATGGYTF	TGCGCCAGCAGCCAAGAGGTTCGACCCCCGCGGCAGGCGACTGGTGGCTACACCTTC
TRBD1	TRBJ1-5	15	TRBV9	NA	CASSEGTATGQPQHF	TGTGCCAGCAGCGAGGGGACAGCGACAGGTCAGCCCCAGCATTTT
NA	TRBJ2-3	14	TRBV9	once	CASSKGRRTDTQYF	TGTGCCAGCAGTAAGGGGCGACGCACAGATACGCAGTATTTT
NA	TRBJ2-7	15	TRBV19	once	CASSIIGGRVNEQYF	TGTGCCAGTAGTATCATTGGAGGCAGGGTAAACGAGCAGTACTTC
NA	TRBJ1-4	17	TRBV21-1	once	CASRCSVATRCNEKLFF	TGTGCCAGCAGGTGTTCCGTAGCTACAAGGTGTAATGAAAAACTGTTTTTT
NA	TRBJ2-7	14	TRBV19	NA	CASSIYLNSYEQYF	TGTGCCAGTAGTATTTACCTAAACTCCTACGAGCAGTACTTC
NA	TRBJ2-2	16	TRBV4-3	NA	CASSQERSWGQGDMFF	TGCGCCAGCAGCCAAGAAAGGTCGTGGGGGCAGGGCGACATGTTTTTT
NA	TRBJ2-5	15	TRBV29-1	NA	CSVRFWDKVQETQYF	TGCAGCGTGCGATTCTGGGACAAGGTACAAGAGACCCAGTACTTC
TRBD2	TRBJ2-7	16	TRBV4-2	NA	CASSQETSGTSYEQYF	TGTGCCAGCAGCCAAGAAACTAGCGGGACTTCCTACGAGCAGTACTTC
NA	TRBJ2-6	12	TRBV13	NA	CASSWGANVLTF	TGTGCCAGCAGTTGGGGGGCCAACGTCCTGACTTTC
TRBD1	TRBJ2-2	14	TRBV28	once	CASSPLGTGGELFF	TGTGCCAGCAGTCCCCTTGGGACAGGCGGGGAGCTGTTTTTT
NA	TRBJ1-3	14	TRBV9	NA	CASSEQGSGNTIYF	TGTGCCAGCAGCGAGCAGGGTTCTGGAAACACCATATATTTT
TRBD2	TRBJ2-3	16	TRBV27	NA	CASSTLASGRGDTQYF	TGTGCCAGCAGTACTCTAGCGAGCGGGAGAGGAGATACGCAGTATTTT
NA	TRBJ1-5	13	TRBV19	NA	CASGQISNQPQHF	TGTGCCAGCGGACAGATTAGCAATCAGCCCCAGCATTTT
NA	TRBJ2-3	15	TRBV27	NA	CASSSHPPYTDTQYF	TGTGCCAGCAGTTCCCACCCCCCCTACACAGATACGCAGTATTTT
TRBD2	TRBJ2-7	13	TRBV29-1	NA	CSVEIAGGYEQYF	TGCAGCGTTGAAATAGCGGGAGGCTACGAGCAGTACTTC
NA	TRBJ1-1	12	TRBV4-1	few	CASTYGDAEAFF	TGCGCCAGCACGTACGGGGATGCTGAAGCTTTCTTT
TRBD1	TRBJ2-7	14	TRBV9	NA	CASSSPGQRDEQYF	TGTGCCAGCAGCTCCCCGGGACAGCGCGACGAGCAGTACTTC
TRBD1	TRBJ2-7	14	TRBV7-9	NA	CASKRQGIGYEQYF	TGTGCCAGCAAAAGACAGGGGATAGGCTACGAGCAGTACTTC
TRBD2	TRBJ2-1	20	TRBV10-1	NA	CASSPLRVGGPDRKDNEQFF	TGCGCCAGCAGCCCCCTACGGGTGGGAGGGCCGGATAGAAAGGACAATGAGCAGTTCTTC
NA	TRBJ1-3	12	TRBV7-9	NA	CASSLWEDTIYF	TGTGCCAGCAGCTTATGGGAAGACACCATATATTTT
TRBD2	TRBJ2-1	17	TRBV2	NA	CASSADSGTEWYNEQFF	TGTGCCAGCAGTGCCGATAGCGGGACGGAGTGGTACAATGAGCAGTTCTTC
NA	TRBJ2-1	14	TRBV6-5	NA	CASSGHIDNNEQFF	TGTGCCAGCAGTGGACACATCGACAACAATGAGCAGTTCTTC
NA	TRBJ2-7	15	TRBV6-6	NA	CASSYGSRDSYEQYF	TGTGCCAGCAGTTACGGGTCGCGGGACTCCTACGAGCAGTACTTC
TRBD2	TRBJ2-5	13	TRBV19	NA	CASRLAGFETQYF	TGTGCCAGCCGCCTAGCGGGTTTTGAGACCCAGTACTTC
TRBD2	TRBJ2-1	16	TRBV28	NA	CASSLYAGGPYNEQFF	TGTGCCAGCAGTTTATACGCGGGAGGGCCCTACAATGAGCAGTTCTTC